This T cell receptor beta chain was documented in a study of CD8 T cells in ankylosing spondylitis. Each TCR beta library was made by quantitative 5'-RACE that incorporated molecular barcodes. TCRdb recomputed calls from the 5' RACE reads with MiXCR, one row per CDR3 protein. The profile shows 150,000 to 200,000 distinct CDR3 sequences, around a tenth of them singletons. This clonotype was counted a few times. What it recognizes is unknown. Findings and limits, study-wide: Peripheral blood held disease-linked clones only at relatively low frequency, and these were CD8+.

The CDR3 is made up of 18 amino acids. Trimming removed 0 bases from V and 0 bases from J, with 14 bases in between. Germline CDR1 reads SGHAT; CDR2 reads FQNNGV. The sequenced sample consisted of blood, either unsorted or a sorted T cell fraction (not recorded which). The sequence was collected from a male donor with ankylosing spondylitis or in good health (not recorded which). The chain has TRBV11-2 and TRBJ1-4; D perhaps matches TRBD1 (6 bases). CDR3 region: CASSLEGGNQSTNEKLFF. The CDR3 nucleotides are TGTGCCAGCAGCTTAGAAGGGGGGAACCAGTCAACTAATGAAAAACTGTTTTTT.